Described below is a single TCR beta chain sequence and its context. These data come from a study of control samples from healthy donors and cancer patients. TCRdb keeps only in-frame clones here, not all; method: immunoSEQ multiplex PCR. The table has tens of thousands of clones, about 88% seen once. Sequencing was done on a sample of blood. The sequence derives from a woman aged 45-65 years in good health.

CDR3 in DNA: TGTGCCAGCCGGGACAGTCTCAACAATGAGCAGTTCTTC. Translated: CASRDSLNNEQFF. This chain uses TRBV18 with TRBJ2-1; 7 positions match TRBD1. Germline V CDR1 and CDR2: KGHSH, LQKENI. The CDR3 covers 13 residues. With V trimmed by 8 bases and J by 5 bases, 6 bases remained unmatched. The full variable domain, with the rest looked up from reference TRBV18 and TRBJ2-1, is NAGVMQNPRHLVRRRGQEARLRCSPMKGHSHVYWYRQLPEEGLKFMVYLQKENIIDESGMPKERFSAEFPKEGPSILRIQQVVRGDSAAYFCASRDSLNNEQFFGPGTRLTVL.